This TCR beta chain was captured in a study of T-cell reconstitution after alpha-beta-depleted transplantation in children. The TCRbeta library was prepared with unique molecular identifiers. TCRdb re-called the PCR reads through MiXCR, storing one row per CDR3 protein. This repertoire shows 640,000 or so distinct CDR3 sequences, 16% found once; its top ten account for approximately 1%. Unmatched junction bases numbered 5, after V lost 3 bases and J lost 6 bases. The germline V gene has CDR1 SGHRS and CDR2 YFSETQ. The CDR3 is made up of 15 amino acids. This clonotype showed up many times. The sample in question was PBMCs from the stem cell graft donor, obtained from the stem cell graft. The sequence was collected from a human donor who donated a stem cell graft to a child with acute myeloid leukemia. The chain couples TRBV5-1 to TRBJ2-3, with TRBD2 matching over 12 bases. In DNA, the CDR3 is TGCGCCAGCAGCTCGACTAGCGGGGGTGGGGATACGCAGTATTTT. Its translation is CASSSTSGGGDTQYF.